This passage covers 30 T cell receptor beta chains from one sample sequenced in a study of CD8 T cells in Susac syndrome. Reverse transcription of roughly 0.5 to 1 ug RNA was performed with random hexamers. TCRdb re-derived calls from the immunoSEQ multiplex PCR reads in MiXCR, one entry per CDR3 protein. The profile shows about 200,000 distinct CDR3 sequences, roughly 95% of them singletons. Material for sequencing was CD4+ T cells from PBMCs. The receptors shown here come from a human donor with multiple sclerosis.

Points on this clonotype: At one boundary the junction diverges from the germline segment, which might be a read error. The CDR3 is CSAEGTSGDRYEQYF. DNA for the CDR3: TGCAGCGCTGAAGGGACTAGCGGAGACCGCTACGAGCAGTACTTC. This chain joins TRBV29-1 and TRBJ2-7, with TRBD2 identical over 11 bases. This CDR3 has 15 amino acids. The V gene's germline CDR1 is SQVTM and CDR2 ANQGSEA.

J is TRBJ2-1 and V is TRBV9; 8 bases align to TRBD1. After removal of 4 bases from V and 8 bases from J, the junction contained 8 bases not matched to a gene. From germline, CDR1 is SGDLS and CDR2 YYNGEE. The CDR3 covers 14 residues. The CDR3, as DNA: TGTGCCAGCAGCCCGCCGACAGGGGTGCATGAGCAGTTCTTC. Amino acids: CASSPPTGVHEQFF.

The V and J genes are TRBV30 and TRBJ2-5, with D uncertain. The CDR3 contains 12 residues. V lost 5 bases to trimming and J lost 4 bases, with 11 bases between them. The germline CDR1 and CDR2 sequences are GTSNPN and SVGIG (reference sequence). CDR3 nucleotide sequence: TGTGCCTGGGAAGGGCTTGGAGAGACCCAGTACTTC. Amino acids: CAWEGLGETQYF.

The CDR3 region is CASSQVWGGDVYEQYF. The CDR3 nucleotides are TGTGCCAGCAGCCAAGTGTGGGGCGGGGACGTCTACGAGCAGTACTTC. The chain links TRBV3-1 to TRBJ2-7; D possibly corresponds to TRBD2 (6 bases). With 1 base removed from V and 3 bases from J, the gap between germline ends came to 16 bases. The CDR3 sequence is 16 residues long. Germline loops: CDR1 LGHDT, CDR2 YNNKEL (reference sequence).

This clonotype was detected only once. This rearrangement joins TRBV2 to TRBJ1-2; D is uncertain. Germline V gene lookup returns CDR1 SNHLY and CDR2 FYNNEI. The CDR3 loop spans 12 amino acids. V was trimmed by 8 bases and J by 4 bases, leaving 11 bases between them. CDR3 bases: TGTGCCAGCGGTAGCACGGGCTATGGCTACACCTTC. Residues: CASGSTGYGYTF.

This clonotype was seen once. The chain joins TRBV21-1 to TRBJ1-1. TRBV21-1 has pseudogene status. The CDR3 contains 15 residues. CDR3 nucleotide sequence: TGTGCCAGCAGCAGCGGAAACTCTCGGAACACTGAAGCTTTCTTT. Translation: CASSSGNSRNTEAFF.

This clonotype was recorded only once. The chain combines TRBV30 with TRBJ1-1, with a weak D call TRBD1 (6 bases). This CDR3 is 13 amino acids long. The V end was cut by 3 bases, the J end by 1 base, with 9 bases between. CDR1 is GTSNPN, CDR2 SVGIG, per germline (reference sequence). The chain's CDR3 is CAWRTGQNTEAFF. CDR3 DNA: TGTGCCTGGAGGACAGGACAGAACACTGAAGCTTTCTTT. Drawing the rest from reference TRBV30 and TRBJ1-1, the complete variable domain is SQTIHQWPATLVQPVGSPLSLECTVEGTSNPNLYWYRQAAGRGLQLLFYSVGIGQISSEVPQNLSASRPQDRQFILSSKKLLLSDSGFYLCAWRTGQNTEAFFGQGTRLTVV.

This chain joins TRBV12-3 or TRBV12-4 and TRBJ1-5; no reliable D call. The CDR3 contains 14 residues. The V end lost 3 bases, the J end lost 4 bases, and 10 bases lay between the germline ends. CDR3 DNA sequence: TGTGCCAGCAGTTTCACGGGAGGGAATCAGCCCCAGCATTTT. Translation: CASSFTGGNQPQHF.

V is TRBV9 and J is TRBJ2-1; 7 nucleotides match TRBD2. Germline CDR1 reads SGDLS; CDR2 reads YYNGEE. Trimming cost V 4 bases and J 5 bases; bases outside gene matches: 6. This CDR3 is built from 14 residues. The CDR3 sequence: CASSFGTTDNEQFF. The CDR3 DNA reads TGTGCCAGCAGCTTCGGGACTACCGACAATGAGCAGTTCTTC.

This chain links TRBV7-2 with TRBJ1-1; 7 positions agree with TRBD1. The CDR3 runs 13 residues. The germline V gene encodes CDR1 SGHTA and CDR2 FQGNSA. J was trimmed by 1 base and V by 8 bases; bases with no gene match: 4. The CDR3 region has the DNA TGTGCCAGCGGAAGACAGGGGAACACTGAAGCTTTCTTT. Its protein product is CASGRQGNTEAFF.

The chain carries TRBV7-9 and TRBJ2-7, with a possible D match to TRBD2 (5 bases). Trimming took 2 bases from V and 8 from J, leaving 7 bases between them. The CDR3 loop spans 11 amino acids. Per the germline V gene, CDR1 is SEHNR and CDR2 is FQNEAQ (reference sequence). The DNA of the CDR3 is TGTGCCAGCAGCTTACGGGATAAGCAGTACTTC. Amino acid sequence: CASSLRDKQYF.

This chain connects TRBV7-2 to TRBJ2-6; D not resolved. There are 12 residues in the CDR3. V lost 8 bases and J lost 5, with 7 bases in between. Germline lookup yields CDR1 SGHTA and CDR2 FQGNSA. CDR3 region: CASPMRANVLTF. The CDR3 DNA reads TGTGCCAGCCCAATGAGGGCCAACGTCCTGACTTTC.

This clonotype has a single count. The CDR3 protein is CASTRTGTFYEQYF. The CDR3 coding sequence is TGTGCCAGCACCAGAACCGGGACTTTCTACGAGCAGTACTTC. The chain carries TRBV5-6 and TRBJ2-7; TRBD2 is a possible D gene (6 bases). CDR3 length equals 14 residues. Trimming shortened V by 6 bases and J by 3 bases, and 16 bases separated the two germline ends. CDR1 and CDR2 (germline): SGHDT, YYEEEE.

This clonotype appeared once. This chain joins TRBV3-1 and TRBJ2-7, with D perhaps given as TRBD1 or TRBD2 (5 bases each). CDR1 is LGHDT and CDR2 is YNNKEL in the germline V gene (reference sequence). V gave up 1 base and J gave up 0 bases, with 10 bases separating them. This CDR3 has 15 residues. Here the CDR3 reads CASSQAPGSSYEQYF. CDR3 coding DNA: TGTGCCAGCAGCCAAGCCCCAGGGAGCTCCTACGAGCAGTACTTC.

CDR3 bases: TGTGCCAGCAGCTTCTCCGGGCCTCACTCGGCTTATGAGCAGTTCTTC. This encodes CASSFSGPHSAYEQFF. This sequence joins TRBV7-3 and TRBJ2-1, with unresolved D. Germline CDR1 reads SGHTA; CDR2 reads FQGTGA. Trimming stripped 3 bases from V and 8 bases from J, with 20 bases between. The CDR3 sequence is 16 residues long.

This clonotype was observed a few times. This sequence joins TRBV30 and TRBJ2-1, with a possible D match to TRBD2 (5 bases). This CDR3 comprises 12 residues. Germline V gives CDR1 GTSNPN, CDR2 SVGIG (reference sequence). V gave up 1 base and J gave up 13 bases, with 14 bases separating them. CDR3 sequence: CAWSGLAKIQFF. CDR3 DNA sequence: TGTGCCTGGAGTGGGTTAGCGAAAATCCAGTTCTTC.

The rearrangement links TRBV18 to TRBJ2-7; unclear D gene. V was trimmed by 3 bases and J by 6 bases, leaving 6 bases between them. Germline CDR1 reads KGHSH; CDR2 reads LQKENI. This CDR3 comprises 11 residues. DNA of the CDR3: TGTGCCAGCTCACCGGAAAGCGAGCAGTACTTC. It specifies CASSPESEQYF.

The chain recombines TRBV3-1 with TRBJ2-5; D gene unclear. Germline-derived CDR1 and CDR2 are LGHDT and YNNKEL (reference sequence). The CDR3 has 13 residues. V was clipped by 4 bases and J by 1 base, with 7 bases between them. Here the CDR3 reads CASSLYLQETQYF. The CDR3 DNA is TGTGCCAGCAGCCTCTACCTCCAAGAGACCCAGTACTTC.

V is TRBV12-3 or TRBV12-4 and J is TRBJ2-6; D might be TRBD1 or TRBD2, each matching 5 bases. Deletions cut 5 bases from V and 0 bases from J, with 11 bases between. The CDR3 has 16 residues. The CDR3 coding sequence is TGTGCCAGCAGTCCTTTGGGGGTCTCTGGGGCCAACGTCCTGACTTTC. Its translation is CASSPLGVSGANVLTF.

The chain has TRBV20-1 and TRBJ1-1, with a weak D call TRBD1 (5 bases). CDR1 is DFQATT, CDR2 SNEGSKA, per germline (reference sequence). Trimming shortened V by 3 bases and J by 7 bases, and 21 bases separated the two germline ends. This CDR3 is built from 15 residues. This CDR3 reads CSASVIERRDGEAFF. CDR3 coding DNA: TGCAGTGCTAGTGTTATCGAGAGACGGGACGGTGAAGCTTTCTTT.

This clonotype showed up just once. The chain couples TRBV20-1 to TRBJ2-3; 10 positions agree with TRBD2. The V and J ends lost 0 bases and 2 bases, in that order; junction bases with no gene match: 8. This CDR3 contains 17 residues. The germline CDR1 and CDR2 sequences are DFQATT and SNEGSKA (reference sequence). As DNA, the CDR3 is TGCAGTGCTAGAGATTGGGCTAGCGGGAGCTCCACAGATACGCAGTATTTT. This translates into CSARDWASGSSTDTQYF.

This clonotype was detected only once. The gene calls are TRBV20-1 and TRBJ1-5; D unresolved. The CDR3 spans 13 residues. V was pared by 5 bases and J by 0 bases, with 8 bases between. Germline CDR1 DFQATT, CDR2 SNEGSKA (reference sequence). The CDR3 spells CSAWAHSNQPQHF. The CDR3 DNA reads as TGCAGTGCTTGGGCCCATAGCAATCAGCCCCAGCATTTT.

V is TRBV4-1 and J is TRBJ2-7; 9 bases line up with TRBD2. There are 15 residues in the CDR3. Germline lookup yields CDR1 MGHRA and CDR2 YSYEKL. The J segment lost 2 bases and the V segment lost 3 bases, leaving 5 bases of the junction unmatched. Written as DNA, the CDR3 is TGCGCCAGCAGCCAGACTAGCGGAGGACCCTACGAGCAGTACTTC. It codes for CASSQTSGGPYEQYF.

This clonotype was seen once. The chain joins TRBV20-1 to TRBJ1-2, with D unresolved. The germline gives CDR1 DFQATT, CDR2 SNEGSKA (reference sequence). V dropped 3 bases and J dropped 6 bases, with 11 bases sitting between them. CDR3 length equals 12 residues. The CDR3 region is CSASQLEHGYTF. DNA for the CDR3: TGCAGTGCTAGCCAGCTAGAGCATGGCTACACCTTC.

This clonotype was seen only a few times. The gene calls are TRBV30 and TRBJ1-1; D not certain. From germline, CDR1 is GTSNPN and CDR2 SVGIG (reference sequence). V shed 0 bases and J shed 5 bases, with 7 bases lying between them. The CDR3 sequence is 12 residues long. The CDR3 protein is CAWSVGVTEAFF. In DNA form, the CDR3 reads TGTGCCTGGAGTGTTGGAGTTACTGAAGCTTTCTTT.

The V and J genes are TRBV20-1 and TRBJ2-3; 12 bases line up with TRBD2. Germline loops: CDR1 DFQATT, CDR2 SNEGSKA (reference sequence). This CDR3 has 16 amino acids. V gave up 1 base and J gave up 1 base; unmatched junction bases: 3. CDR3 in amino acids: CSARAASGGGTDTQYF. The CDR3 DNA reads as TGCAGTGCTAGAGCTGCTAGCGGGGGGGGCACAGATACGCAGTATTTT.

The gene calls are TRBV7-8 and TRBJ2-7; D is uncertain. CDR3 length: 13 amino acids. V was cut by 1 base and J by 7 bases, with 11 bases left in between. Germline CDR1 is SGHVS and CDR2 is FQNEAQ. In nucleotides, the CDR3 is TGTGCCAGCAGCTTAGTTTTTAGTGGAGAGCAGTACTTC. Protein product: CASSLVFSGEQYF. Drawing the rest from reference TRBV7-8 and TRBJ2-7, the complete variable domain is GAGVSQSPRYKVAKRGQDVALRCDPISGHVSLFWYQQALGQGPEFLTYFQNEAQLDKSGLPSDRFFAERPEGSVSTLKIQRTQQEDSAVYLCASSLVFSGEQYFGPGTRLTVT.

In this sample, this clonotype turned up once. The V gene is TRBV5-1, the J gene TRBJ2-5; D uncertain. The CDR3 extends over 13 amino acids. Per the germline V gene, CDR1 is SGHRS and CDR2 is YFSETQ. V shed 2 bases and J shed 5 bases, with 10 bases lying between them. The CDR3 bases are TGCGCCAGCAGCTTACCCCTCGGGGAGACCCAGTACTTC. It encodes CASSLPLGETQYF.

The rearrangement uses TRBV3-1 and TRBJ2-7, with 10 bases identical to TRBD2. From germline, CDR1 is LGHDT and CDR2 YNNKEL (reference sequence). The CDR3 runs 14 residues. V lost 4 bases to trimming and J lost 3 bases; unmatched junction nucleotides: 3. As DNA, the CDR3 is TGTGCCAGCAGCCTTAGGACTAGCGGCTACGAGCAGTACTTC. Amino acids: CASSLRTSGYEQYF.

The CDR3 loop reads CASSGGQGEGTQYF. The CDR3 coding sequence is TGTGCCAGCAGTGGGGGACAGGGCGAAGGGACCCAGTACTTC. This rearrangement joins TRBV2 to TRBJ2-5; 9 nucleotides agree with TRBD1. CDR1 and CDR2 from the germline V gene are SNHLY and FYNNEI. With V trimmed by 4 bases and J by 7 bases, 7 bases remained unmatched. The CDR3 contains 14 residues.